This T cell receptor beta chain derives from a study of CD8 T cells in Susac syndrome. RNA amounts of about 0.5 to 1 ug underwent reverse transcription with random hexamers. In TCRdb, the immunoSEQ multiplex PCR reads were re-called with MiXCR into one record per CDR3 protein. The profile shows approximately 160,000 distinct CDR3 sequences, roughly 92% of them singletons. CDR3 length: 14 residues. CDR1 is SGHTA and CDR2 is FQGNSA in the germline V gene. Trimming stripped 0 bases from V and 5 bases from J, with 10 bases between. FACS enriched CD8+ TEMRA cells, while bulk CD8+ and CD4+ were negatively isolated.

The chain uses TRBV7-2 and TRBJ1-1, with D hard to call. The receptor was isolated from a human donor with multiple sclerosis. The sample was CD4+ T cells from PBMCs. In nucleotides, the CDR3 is TGTGCCAGCAGCTTAGCCCCGGGTGGGACTGAAGCTTTCTTT. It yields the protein CASSLAPGGTEAFF.